The present T cell receptor beta chain was sequenced within a study of blood T cell repertoires in COVID-19. Assignments of participants to cohorts depended upon their own reported clinical history. CDR3 length equals 15 residues. The germline V gene encodes CDR1 LGHDT and CDR2 YNNKEL (reference sequence). The ends were cut back, 4 bases at V and 3 bases at J, with 13 bases in the middle. The assay was immunoSEQ multiplex PCR, and TCRdb's table has in-frame clones only and misses some. The sample comprises 150,000 to 200,000 clones, around 89% of which are singletons, and more than 0.75% rests with the top ten.

Sequencing was performed on PBMCs or T cells enriched from blood (not recorded which). The chain carries TRBV3-1 (or the pseudogene TRBV3-2) and TRBJ2-1; D perhaps matches TRBD2 (5 bases). The TCR sequence derives from a young woman who had recovered from COVID-19. The CDR3 region has the DNA TGTGCCAGCAGCCCTGCGTCCAGCGGCTACAATGAGCAGTTCTTC. This codes for CASSPASSGYNEQFF.